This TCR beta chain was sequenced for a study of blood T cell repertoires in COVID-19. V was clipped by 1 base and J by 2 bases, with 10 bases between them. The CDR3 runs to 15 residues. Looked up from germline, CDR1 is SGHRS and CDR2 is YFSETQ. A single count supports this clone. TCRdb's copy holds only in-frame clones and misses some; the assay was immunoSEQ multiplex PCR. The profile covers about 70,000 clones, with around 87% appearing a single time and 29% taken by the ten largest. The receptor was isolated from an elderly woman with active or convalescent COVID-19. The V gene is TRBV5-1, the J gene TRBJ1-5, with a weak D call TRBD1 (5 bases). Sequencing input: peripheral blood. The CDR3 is CASSLSDRRNQPQHF. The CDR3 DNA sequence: TGCGCCAGCAGCTTGAGCGACAGACGCAATCAGCCCCAGCATTTT.